Listed below are T cell receptor beta chains from one sample, sequenced in a study of technical replicates of blood from a handful of donors. Sequencing was performed with immunoSEQ multiplex PCR; in TCRdb, only in-frame clones are kept and a portion is missing. Of about 81,000 clones detected, approximately 97% appear once; the ten largest clones hold about 0.2%. The sample taken for sequencing was T cells isolated from PBMCs. Receptors originate from a human donor in good health. CDR3s include the opening cysteine and the closing phenylalanine or tryptophan. Fields, in order: D gene, J gene, clone size, V gene, CDR3 protein, CDR3 DNA. A D gene is named only where the DNA matches it firmly. The size of a clone is reported for some rows only, either as once, few or many, or as a class for expanded clones.

>TRBD1|TRBJ1-2|-|TRBV9
CASSVGQGAGGYTF
TGTGCCAGCAGCGTAGGCCAGGGGGCAGGGGGCTACACCTTC
>-|TRBJ1-2|-|TRBV19
CASRLGGHYGYTF
TGTGCCAGTCGTCTAGGAGGCCACTATGGCTACACCTTC
>-|TRBJ1-2|-|TRBV27
CASSFSGPGGGYTF
TGTGCCAGCAGTTTTAGTGGGCCGGGCGGGGGCTACACCTTC
>-|TRBJ1-2|-|TRBV5-4
CASSQNGGGSGYTF
TGTGCCAGCAGCCAAAATGGCGGTGGGTCTGGCTACACCTTC
>TRBD1|TRBJ2-7|-|TRBV6-1
CASRGQRHEQYF
TGTGCCAGCCGGGGACAGCGTCACGAGCAGTACTTC
>-|TRBJ2-3|-|TRBV28
CASSLYLETSTDTQYF
TGTGCCAGCAGTTTATACCTAGAAACTAGCACAGATACGCAGTATTTT
>-|TRBJ2-2|once|TRBV28
CASSSNWVGTKNTGELFF
TGTGCCAGCAGCTCCAACTGGGTCGGGACAAAGAACACCGGGGAGCTGTTTTTT
>-|TRBJ2-3|-|TRBV21-1
CASSKARPAETSTDTQYF
TGTGCCAGCAGCAAAGCGAGGCCGGCAGAGACTAGCACAGATACGCAGTATTTT
>-|TRBJ1-2|-|TRBV6-5
CASRNPGAWGYTF
TGTGCCAGCCGGAATCCAGGGGCGTGGGGCTACACCTTC
>-|TRBJ1-5|-|TRBV28
CASTPRGFSNQPQHF
TGTGCCAGCACCCCCCGGGGGTTTAGCAATCAGCCCCAGCATTTT
>TRBD2|TRBJ2-5|-|TRBV7-2
CASSLYGLAGTETQYF
TGTGCCAGCAGCTTGTATGGACTAGCGGGGACAGAGACCCAGTACTTC
>TRBD1|TRBJ2-5|-|TRBV27
CASRIQGEETQYF
TGTGCCAGCAGGATACAGGGGGAAGAGACCCAGTACTTC
>TRBD1|TRBJ1-5|-|TRBV7-9
CASSFGQGGNQPQHF
TGTGCCAGCAGTTTCGGACAGGGAGGCAATCAGCCCCAGCATTTT
>TRBD2|TRBJ2-3|-|TRBV6-6
CASSYPLAGADTQYF
TGTGCCAGCAGTTACCCACTAGCGGGAGCAGATACGCAGTATTTT
>TRBD2|TRBJ2-2|-|TRBV4-1
CASSQEIGLAGVDGELFF
TGCGCCAGCAGCCAAGAGATCGGTCTAGCGGGGGTGGACGGGGAGCTGTTTTTT
>-|TRBJ2-6|-|TRBV4-1
CASSQPRGANVLTF
TGCGCCAGCAGCCAACCGCGGGGGGCCAACGTCCTGACTTTC
>TRBD1|TRBJ1-5|-|TRBV5-1
CASSLRTGPNQPQHF
TGCGCCAGCAGTCTTAGGACAGGGCCCAATCAGCCCCAGCATTTT
>-|TRBJ2-1|-|TRBV4-1
CASSQVPRSYEQFF
TGCGCCAGCAGCCAAGTCCCCAGGTCTTATGAGCAGTTCTTC
>-|TRBJ2-4|-|TRBV6-1
CASSDSPGGANIQYF
TGTGCCAGCAGTGATTCCCCCGGAGGGGCGAACATTCAGTACTTC
>TRBD1|TRBJ1-2|-|TRBV11-2
CASSQGGQGEGYTF
TGTGCCAGCAGCCAGGGAGGACAGGGGGAGGGCTACACCTTC
>-|TRBJ1-4|-|TRBV30
CAWGRGYGEKLFF
TGTGCCTGGGGGCGGGGGTATGGGGAAAAACTGTTTTTT
>-|TRBJ2-5|-|TRBV10-3
CAIRESETQYF
TGTGCCATACGGGAGTCAGAGACCCAGTACTTC
>-|TRBJ2-5|-|TRBV18
CASSPVDGGQETQYF
TGTGCCAGCTCCCCCGTTGACGGCGGGCAAGAGACCCAGTACTTC
>-|TRBJ2-1|-|TRBV7-9
CASSLGAQTFYNEQFF
TGTGCCAGCAGCTTAGGGGCTCAGACCTTCTACAATGAGCAGTTCTTC
>TRBD1|TRBJ1-2|-|TRBV7-2
CASSFSDRSYGYTF
TGTGCCAGCAGCTTCTCGGACAGGAGCTATGGCTACACCTTC
>-|TRBJ1-1|-|TRBV4-2
CASSPRTGPNTEAFF
TGTGCCAGCAGCCCCCGAACAGGGCCTAACACTGAAGCTTTCTTT
>TRBD2|TRBJ2-7|-|TRBV7-8
CASSLTSGRGPPSYEQYF
TGTGCCAGCAGCTTAACTAGCGGGAGAGGTCCCCCTTCCTACGAGCAGTACTTC
>TRBD1|TRBJ2-7|-|TRBV6-1
CASSESRRDRGFDEQYF
TGTGCCAGCAGTGAATCGCGGCGGGACAGGGGGTTCGACGAGCAGTACTTC
>-|TRBJ1-2|-|TRBV30
CTGLNDGYTF
TGTACAGGGCTGAACGATGGCTACACCTTC
>TRBD2|TRBJ2-1|-|TRBV29-1
CSVEYQRGISYNEQFF
TGCAGCGTTGAGTATCAGCGGGGGATCTCCTACAATGAGCAGTTCTTC
>-|TRBJ2-2|-|TRBV21-1
CASSNRTSGRITGELFF
TGTGCCAGCAGCAACCGGACTAGCGGGAGAATCACCGGGGAGCTGTTTTTT
>-|TRBJ2-7|-|TRBV2
CASIRTPGHNEQYF
TGTGCCAGCATCCGGACGCCAGGGCACAACGAGCAGTACTTC
>TRBD1|TRBJ2-7|once|TRBV5-1
CASRSGTGTYEQYF
TGCGCCAGCAGGTCCGGGACAGGGACCTACGAGCAGTACTTC
>TRBD1|TRBJ2-7|-|TRBV9
CASKPQPGQRTYEQYF
TGTGCCAGCAAACCTCAACCGGGACAGCGAACCTACGAGCAGTACTTC
>-|TRBJ1-4|-|TRBV7-8
CASRPTQKGRGNEKLFF
TGTGCCAGCAGACCAACACAGAAGGGTCGGGGAAATGAAAAACTGTTTTTT
>-|TRBJ1-2|-|TRBV5-5
CASSLEGEGGYTF
TGTGCCAGCAGCTTGGAGGGGGAGGGTGGCTACACCTTC
>TRBD2|TRBJ2-3|once|TRBV9
CASSVGGGTSGDTQYF
TGTGCCAGCAGCGTAGGAGGGGGGACTAGCGGAGATACGCAGTATTTT
>TRBD1|TRBJ2-7|-|TRBV5-5
CASSFLGTGAYEQYF
TGTGCCAGCAGCTTCTTGGGGACAGGGGCCTACGAGCAGTACTTC
>TRBD1|TRBJ1-1|-|TRBV5-1
CASSWGQGATEAFF
TGCGCCAGCAGCTGGGGACAGGGGGCGACTGAAGCTTTCTTT
>TRBD1|TRBJ2-3|-|TRBV7-3
CASSMGQGAHQDTQYF
TGTGCCAGCAGCATGGGACAGGGGGCGCATCAAGATACGCAGTATTTT
>TRBD2|TRBJ2-2|-|TRBV28
CASSLQSLAGVTGELFF
TGTGCCAGCAGTTTACAATCCTTAGCGGGAGTCACCGGGGAGCTGTTTTTT
>-|TRBJ2-5|-|TRBV6-5
CASSSSGQKMKETQYF
TGTGCCAGCAGTTCCTCGGGGCAGAAGATGAAAGAGACCCAGTACTTC
>-|TRBJ1-2|few|TRBV2
CASSTRGGRDGYTF
TGTGCCAGCAGCACGAGGGGGGGGCGCGATGGCTACACCTTC
>TRBD2|TRBJ2-7|-|TRBV2
CASKAGERSYEQYF
TGTGCCAGCAAGGCGGGAGAGAGGTCCTACGAGCAGTACTTC
>TRBD1|TRBJ1-2|-|TRBV6-5
CASRGGTGLFYGYTF
TGTGCCAGCAGGGGAGGGACAGGACTATTCTATGGCTACACCTTC